This T cell receptor beta chain was profiled in a study of monozygotic twins with inflammatory bowel disease (dated by TCRdb to the late 2010s). For the study in its entirety: The complete study included about 28 monozygotic twin pairs: 19 IBD-discordant Danish pairs and nine German pairs, of which four were IBD-concordant and five were IBD-discordant. Disease-associated traits were sought mainly through comparisons between IBD patients and their genetically identical healthy co-twins within discordant pairs. Each individual had, on average, about 151 000 unique TCRalpha sequences and 181 000 unique TCRbeta sequences available for analysis. Study-wide conclusions, independent of this receptor: Differing immunosuppressive treatments among patients may have added background noise and inter-individual variability to the repertoires. The analysis was unable to tell different T cell subtypes apart. Repertoire similarity did not differ between concordant and discordant twins, possibly due to limited statistical power. The results gave no support for a single strong signal or clonotype linked to IBD. Measured by the inverse Simpson index, TCRbeta repertoire diversity was lower in IBD patients than in their healthy co-twins. Compared with healthy twins, IBD patients had fewer clonotypes in common with other individuals, a difference most pronounced in patients showing signs of disease activity.

CDR1 and CDR2 are read off the germline V gene as SGHAT and FQNNGV. Taken from cysteine to phenylalanine, the CDR3 has 13 residues. The coding DNA is unavailable. Worth noting for this clonotype: No cognate antigen has been identified for it.

From each donor, a roughly 2.7 ml peripheral blood sample was collected into PAXgene tubes and kept at -80 degrees C. Without T cell sorting, total RNA was isolated from whole blood using the PAXgene blood miRNA kit on an automated QIAcube. Peripheral blood from monozygotic twin pairs who were concordant or discordant for inflammatory bowel disease underwent deep TCRalpha and TCRbeta repertoire profiling using unique molecular barcoding. Smoking habits were recorded for all twin pairs, and each individual was classified as a current, former or never smoker. Receptors were amplified or captured by 5' RACE. The input for every TCR library was around 3.5 ug of total RNA. cDNA was synthesized with SMARTScribe reverse transcriptase in eight separate reactions per sample. During cDNA synthesis, unique molecular identifiers containing a 6-nucleotide sample barcode were introduced by template switching. Two nested PCRs of about 16 and 10 cycles amplified the TCRalpha and TCRbeta cDNA, and bead purification followed each PCR. Before amplification, the cDNA was treated with uracil DNA-glycosylase and purified using the QIAquick PCR purification kit. The second PCR added Illumina TruSeq-compatible adapters along with sample-specific barcodes. Library quality and concentration were checked on TapeStation and Qubit, and libraries were pooled at about 5 ng each. Pooled libraries were sequenced on an Illumina HiSeq2500 single-index Rapid Run with 2 x 100 bp reads and custom sequencing primers. In the original analysis: MiGEC version 1.2.6 was used for UMI-based consensus assembly, which corrected PCR and sequencing errors. MiXCR version 2.1.1 was used to carry out V(D)J alignment, clonotype assembly and CDR3 extraction. To normalise gene usage, clonotype sharing and MAIT/NKT TCR abundance, the top 1000, 10 000 and 20 000 clonotypes in each sample were analysed. Diversity was computed as the inverse Simpson index with the vegan R package after downsampling to 27 000 UMIs. Paired Mann-Whitney U tests were applied to discordant twin pairs, and Benjamini-Hochberg correction was used for multiple testing. TCRdb reprocessed the public reads and reports one entry per CDR3 protein sequence, without DNA. For this entry, the V and J calls and clone size follow TCRdb and not the study's own pipeline. The table of this sample itemizes fewer than 550,000 distinct CDR3 sequences. About 2.3% of the sample lies in the top ten.

What was sequenced was blood. Recombination connected TRBV11-2 to TRBJ2-1. This clonotype was obtained from a human donor with ulcerative colitis or Crohn's disease, or a healthy co-twin of an affected twin (not recorded which). CDR3 region: CASSFGGHVEQFF.